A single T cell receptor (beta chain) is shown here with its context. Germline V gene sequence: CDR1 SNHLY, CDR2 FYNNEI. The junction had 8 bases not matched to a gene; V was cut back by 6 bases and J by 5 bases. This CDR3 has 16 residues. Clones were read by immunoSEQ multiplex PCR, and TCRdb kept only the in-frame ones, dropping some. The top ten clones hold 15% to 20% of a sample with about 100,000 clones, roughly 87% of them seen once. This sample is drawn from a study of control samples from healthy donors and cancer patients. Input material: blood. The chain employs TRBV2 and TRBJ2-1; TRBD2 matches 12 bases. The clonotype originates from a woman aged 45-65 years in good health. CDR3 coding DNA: TGTGCCAGCAGCATCCTAGCGGGAGGGCCCAACAATGAGCAGTTCTTC. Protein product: CASSILAGGPNNEQFF.